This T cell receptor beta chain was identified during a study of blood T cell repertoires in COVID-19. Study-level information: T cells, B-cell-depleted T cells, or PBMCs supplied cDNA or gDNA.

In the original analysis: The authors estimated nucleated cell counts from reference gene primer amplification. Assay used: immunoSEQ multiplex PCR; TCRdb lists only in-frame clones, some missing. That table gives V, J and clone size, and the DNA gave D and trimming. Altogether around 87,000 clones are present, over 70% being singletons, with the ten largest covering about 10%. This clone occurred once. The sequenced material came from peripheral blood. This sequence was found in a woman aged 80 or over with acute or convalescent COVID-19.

CDR3 coding DNA: TGTGCCAGCTCACTTGGGACAGGGAGCACCTACGAGCAGTACTTC. Its translation: CASSLGTGSTYEQYF. The chain is built from TRBV18 and TRBJ2-7; 9 positions match TRBD1. After removal of 4 bases from V and 2 bases from J, the junction contained 6 bases not matched to a gene. Per the germline V gene, CDR1 is KGHSH and CDR2 is LQKENI. The CDR3 length is 15 residues.